The next 12 T cell receptor beta chains were all read from a single sample in a study of cytomegalovirus exposure and HLA in healthy donors. Repertoires were generated with immunoSEQ multiplex PCR, while TCRdb's copy carries only in-frame clones and drops some. This table holds 200,000 to 250,000 clones, roughly 84% found once. What was sequenced was PBMCs. These receptors came from a woman aged 25 to 45 in good health and CMV-seropositive.

In this sample, this clone turned up once. For the CDR3, the DNA is TGTGCCAGCAGCGACGGGACAGGCGGACTCTATGGCTACACCTTC. Residues: CASSDGTGGLYGYTF. V is TRBV7-2 and J is TRBJ1-2; the match to TRBD1 covers 8 bases. V shed 5 bases, J shed 4 bases, and the junction held 9 bases outside the gene matches. The length of the CDR3 is 15 residues. CDR1 is SGHTA and CDR2 is FQGNSA in the germline V gene. Complete variable domain (other parts from reference TRBV7-2 and TRBJ1-2): GAGVSQSPSNKVTEKGKDVELRCDPISGHTALYWYRQSLGQGLEFLIYFQGNSAPDKSGLPSDRFSAERTGGSVSTLTIQRTQQEDSAVYLCASSDGTGGLYGYTFGSGTRLTVV.

The V call is TRBV28, the J call TRBJ1-4; no firm D call. Trimming took 5 bases from V and 8 from J, leaving 12 bases between them. Germline V gene sequence: CDR1 MDHEN, CDR2 SYDVKM. The CDR3 loop spans 13 amino acids. CDR3 sequence (DNA): TGTGCCAGCAGTCTGGTCCCGGAAGAAAAACTGTTTTTT. This sequence encodes CASSLVPEEKLFF.

The J gene is TRBJ2-7, the V gene TRBV7-9, with TRBD2 matching 14 bases. The CDR3 sequence is 16 residues long. J lost 3 bases, V lost 4 bases, and 5 bases had no gene match. Germline V gene sequence: CDR1 SEHNR, CDR2 FQNEAQ (reference sequence). CDR3: CASSSTGLAGGYEQYF. The CDR3 coding sequence is TGTGCCAGCAGCTCTACCGGACTAGCGGGAGGCTACGAGCAGTACTTC.

Concerning this clone: The junction and the germline gene differ at one end; a read error may be behind it. This chain joins TRBV5-1 and TRBJ2-1; the D gene is possibly TRBD1 (5 bases). CDR3 length: 14 amino acids. Looked up from germline, CDR1 is SGHRS and CDR2 is YFSETQ. The CDR3 protein is CASSLKGSFNEQFF. CDR3 nucleotide sequence: TGCGCCAGCAGCTTGAAGGGGTCCTTCAATGAGCAGTTCTTC.

The chain recombines TRBV4-1 with TRBJ1-4, with 9 bases identical to TRBD1. V was pared by 4 bases and J by 6 bases, with 6 bases of the junction left unmatched. There are 15 residues in the CDR3. CDR1 and CDR2 (germline): MGHRA, YSYEKL. This chain's CDR3 is CASSRGTGSDEKLFF. CDR3 bases: TGCGCCAGCAGCCGCGGGACAGGGTCAGATGAAAAACTGTTTTTT.

This chain uses TRBV30 with TRBJ1-2; TRBD1 agrees at 9 bases. V was pared by 0 bases and J by 8 bases, with 4 bases of the junction left unmatched. Germline loops: CDR1 GTSNPN, CDR2 SVGIG (reference sequence). CDR3 length equals 13 residues. In DNA, the CDR3 is TGTGCCTGGAGTGTACAGGGGGCGAGGGGCTACACCTTC. Translating gives CAWSVQGARGYTF.

In this sample, this clone turned up once. The chain combines TRBV6-1 with TRBJ2-7; tentatively, D is TRBD1 (6 bases). The CDR3 length is 14 residues. Trimming shortened V by 5 bases and J by 1 base, and 12 bases separated the two germline ends. Germline V gives CDR1 MNHNS, CDR2 SASEGT. DNA for the CDR3: TGTGCCAGCAGTCAGTACAGGGAGTCCTACGAGCAGTACTTC. It is translated as CASSQYRESYEQYF.

This chain uses TRBV27 with TRBJ2-3; a possible D gene is TRBD2 (6 bases). Trimming removed 3 bases at V and 1 base at J, with 11 bases between. CDR1 MNHEY and CDR2 SMNVEV come from the germline V gene (reference sequence). This CDR3 has 15 residues. The CDR3 sequence is CASSLRWEGTDTQYF. CDR3 coding DNA: TGTGCCAGCAGTTTGCGGTGGGAGGGCACAGATACGCAGTATTTT.

The chain links TRBV7-8 to TRBJ1-1; a weak D match, TRBD1 (6 bases). Germline V lookup: CDR1 SGHVS, CDR2 FQNEAQ. V was cut by 2 bases and J by 3 bases, with 10 bases left in between. There are 14 residues in the CDR3. CDR3 in amino acids: CASSLSRGHTEAFF. DNA of the CDR3: TGTGCCAGCAGCTTAAGCAGGGGACACACTGAAGCTTTCTTT.

This clone was seen a handful of times. DNA for the CDR3: TGTGCCAGCAGCCAAGATCAATCGGCCACCGGGGAGCTGTTTTTT. It is translated as CASSQDQSATGELFF. V and J are TRBV4-2 and TRBJ2-2; D remains unclear. Germline V CDR1 and CDR2: LGHNA, YNFKEQ. The CDR3 sequence is 15 residues long. Deletions cut 0 bases from V and 4 bases from J, with 9 bases between.

The rearrangement links TRBV5-1 to TRBJ2-2; 10 nucleotides match TRBD2. The ends lost 1 base at V and 7 bases at J; junction bases unmatched: 13. CDR1 and CDR2 from the germline V gene are SGHRS and YFSETQ. There are 18 residues in the CDR3. The chain's CDR3 is CASSLSRQLAGVGGELFF. CDR3 nucleotide sequence: TGCGCCAGCAGCTTGAGCCGTCAGCTAGCGGGAGTAGGCGGGGAGCTGTTTTTT.

The rearrangement joins TRBV30 to TRBJ2-7; D ambiguous. Trimming took off 5 bases at V and 5 bases at J, with 10 bases between the two ends. Germline CDR1 reads GTSNPN; CDR2 reads SVGIG (reference sequence). The CDR3 contains 11 residues. The CDR3 sequence: CAWGRSNEQYF. CDR3 nucleotide sequence: TGTGCCTGGGGCAGGAGCAACGAGCAGTACTTC.